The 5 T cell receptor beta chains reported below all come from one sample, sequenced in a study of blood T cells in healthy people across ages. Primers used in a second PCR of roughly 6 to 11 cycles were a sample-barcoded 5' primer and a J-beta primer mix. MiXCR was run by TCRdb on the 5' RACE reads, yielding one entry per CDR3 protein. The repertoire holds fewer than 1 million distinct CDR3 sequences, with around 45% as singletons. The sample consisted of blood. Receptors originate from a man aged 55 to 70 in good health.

The DNA for the CDR3 is TGCAGTGCTCCGGGGGCTTTTGGCACAGATACGCAGTATTTT. It translates to CSAPGAFGTDTQYF. J is TRBJ2-3 and V is TRBV20-1, with D perhaps matching TRBD1 or TRBD2 (6 bases each). The V and J ends lost 5 bases and 1 base respectively, with 13 bases between them. This CDR3 region has 14 residues. Germline V gene lookup returns CDR1 DFQATT and CDR2 SNEGSKA (reference sequence).

For the CDR3, the DNA is TGCGCCAGCAGCTTGGGCGCCAGAAACTATGGCTACACCTTC. This sequence encodes CASSLGARNYGYTF. The chain links TRBV5-1 to TRBJ1-2; no reliable D call. This CDR3 is 14 amino acids long. Germline V gene data show CDR1 as SGHRS and CDR2 as YFSETQ. V lost 0 bases and J lost 2, with 8 bases in between.

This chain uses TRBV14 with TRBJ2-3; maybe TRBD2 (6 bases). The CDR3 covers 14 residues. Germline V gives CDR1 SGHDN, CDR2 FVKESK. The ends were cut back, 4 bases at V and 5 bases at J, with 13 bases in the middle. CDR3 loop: CASSRGGSQDTQYF. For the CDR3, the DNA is TGTGCCAGCAGCCGGGGAGGATCCCAAGATACGCAGTATTTT.

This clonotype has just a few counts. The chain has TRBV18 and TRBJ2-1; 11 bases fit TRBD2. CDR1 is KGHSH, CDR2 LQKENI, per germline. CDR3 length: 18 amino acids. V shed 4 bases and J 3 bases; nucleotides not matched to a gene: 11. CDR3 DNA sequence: TGTGCCAGCTCACGTCCCCCACTACTAGCGGGGGTCTACAATGAGCAGTTCTTC. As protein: CASSRPPLLAGVYNEQFF.

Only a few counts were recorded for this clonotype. The CDR3 spells CASSKESSRLPYEQYF. CDR3 nucleotide sequence: TGTGCCAGCAGCAAAGAATCATCCAGGTTGCCTTACGAGCAGTACTTC. V gene TRBV21-1 combines with J gene TRBJ2-7. TRBV21-1 is a pseudogene locus. The CDR3 covers 16 residues.